The following is a TCR beta chain sequence with its context. The antigen remains unidentified. This sample is part of a study of cytomegalovirus exposure and HLA in healthy donors. Findings and caveats of the study: About 150 TCR beta chains were listed as cytomegalovirus-associated.

Among the 120 subjects of the validation cohort, separate from the 666-subject first cohort, were the donors. Sequencing was performed with immunoSEQ multiplex PCR; in TCRdb, only in-frame clones are kept and a portion is missing. The table has fewer than 200,000 clones, around nine tenths seen once. The receptor was derived from a woman in her twenties or thirties in good health and CMV-seronegative. Sample: PBMCs.

The CDR3 spells CASSQDSNTNYGYTF. The CDR3 nucleotides read TGCGCCAGCAGCCAAGACTCCAACACTAACTATGGCTACACCTTC. The chain uses TRBV4-1 and TRBJ1-2; D is unresolved. The CDR3 has 15 residues. V lost 0 bases to trimming and J lost 0 bases, with 8 bases between them. Germline V gene lookup returns CDR1 MGHRA and CDR2 YSYEKL.